A single T cell receptor (beta chain) is shown here with its context. The V gene lost 3 bases and the J gene lost 6 bases, with 17 bases spanning the gap. The CDR3 is 15 residues long. The germline V gene has CDR1 KGHSH and CDR2 LQKENI. The method was immunoSEQ multiplex PCR; TCRdb's version includes in-frame clones alone and lacks a portion of them. The sample contains roughly 39,000 clones, approximately 90% of which appear only once. These data originate in a study of PD-L1 blockade in urothelial cancer. Here the sequenced sample was PBMCs, taken around atezolizumab (anti-PD-L1) treatment. The J gene is TRBJ1-1, the V gene TRBV18; D remains unclear. The source of this sequence is a man in his 60s with urothelial cancer. Here the CDR3 reads CASSPGLRMAPEAFF. CDR3 in DNA: TGTGCCAGCTCACCCGGGTTAAGGATGGCCCCTGAAGCTTTCTTT.